This TCR beta chain was obtained from a study of Graves' ophthalmopathy and Graves' hyperthyroidism. Donors with ophthalmopathy: moderate-to-severe activity, CAS ≥3, NOSPECS ≥4, duration under 3 months. This clonotype was counted many times. RNA transcripts provided the template for amplifying TCR beta CDR3 regions. RT-PCR with HTBI primers came first, then second-round multiplex PCR. TCRdb reanalysed the multiplex PCR reads using MiXCR and keeps one entry per CDR3 protein. The sample contains some 520,000 distinct CDR3 sequences, approximately 15% of which appear only once. Deletions cut 4 bases from V and 8 bases from J, with 33 bases between. The CDR3 contains 19 residues. Germline CDR1 reads GTSNPN; CDR2 reads SVGIG (reference sequence).

The sample comprised blood. The chain recombines TRBV30 with TRBJ2-4; perhaps TRBD1 as D (6 bases). This clonotype was sampled from a woman aged 30 to 39 with Graves' ophthalmopathy. The CDR3 spells CAWTLPEGHPARKRDIQYF. CDR3 coding DNA: TGTGCCTGGACCCTACCAGAGGGACACCCGGCCCGAAAGAGGGACATTCAGTACTTC.